The 3 T cell receptor beta chains listed next were all sequenced from one sample in a study of human T cells and chemical hapten exposure. From the RACE reads, TCRdb called clonotypes with MiXCR, one entry per CDR3 protein. The sample shows under 450,000 distinct CDR3 sequences, more than 4.5% of them seen only once. Sample time point: patch test 1, 2 weeks after DPC sensitization. Treatment reported: therapeutic diphenylcyclopropenone sensitization with weekly scalp DPC. The sequencing used whole blood, collected in connection with sensitization to the hapten diphenylcyclopropenone (DPC). Receptor source: a woman between 45 and 65 years old with alopecia areata. Some clones in this sample may be carry-over from other donors' samples.

The table lists this clonotype with many counts. V usage is TRBV7-2 and J usage is TRBJ2-3; 9 bases agree with TRBD2. V gave up 0 bases and J gave up 0 bases; unmatched junction bases: 13. The CDR3 runs 20 residues. Germline V lookup: CDR1 SGHTA, CDR2 FQGNSA. In DNA, the CDR3 is TGTGCCAGCAGCTTAGCGCCCCAAGGGCGGGGGGGAGCTAGCACAGATACGCAGTATTTT. Amino acids: CASSLAPQGRGGASTDTQYF.

This clonotype was recorded at least ten times. The rearrangement links TRBV28 to TRBJ1-2; the D is unclear. The CDR3 totals 12 residues. Germline V CDR1 and CDR2: MDHEN, SYDVKM. Trimming took off 7 bases at V and 4 bases at J, with 10 bases between the two ends. CDR3 DNA sequence: TGTGCCAGCACCCCCATCTCCTATGGCTACACCTTC. This gives the protein CASTPISYGYTF.

The chain couples TRBV7-9 to TRBJ2-7, with 7 bases matching TRBD2. J gave up 3 bases and V 5 bases, and 13 bases lay outside the gene matches. Germline lookup yields CDR1 SEHNR and CDR2 FQNEAQ (reference sequence). The CDR3 is 16 residues long. CDR3 bases: TGTGCCAGCAGCCCTTTAGGGGCGGGGGTCTTCTACGAGCAGTACTTC. Its translation is CASSPLGAGVFYEQYF.